The 27 T cell receptor beta chains below were found in one sample sequenced in a study of blood T cell repertoires in COVID-19. Generated by immunoSEQ multiplex PCR, the TCRdb table keeps only in-frame clones and is missing some. Of a few hundred thousand clones in the sample, more than 75% were seen once. Sequencing used PBMCs or T cells enriched from blood (not recorded which). The receptors derive from a woman aged 18-30 years who had recovered from COVID-19.

The chain links TRBV5-1 to TRBJ2-2; no definite D call. CDR1 is SGHRS and CDR2 is YFSETQ in the germline V gene. This CDR3 has 16 residues. The V end was cut by 4 bases, the J end by 4 bases, with 17 bases between. The CDR3 here is CASSPKGPASTGELFF. The CDR3 nucleotides are TGCGCCAGCAGCCCCAAAGGCCCAGCGAGCACCGGGGAGCTGTTTTTT. Drawing the rest from reference TRBV5-1 and TRBJ2-2, the complete variable domain is KAGVTQTPRYLIKTRGQQVTLSCSPISGHRSVSWYQQTPGQGLQFLFEYFSETQRNKGNFPGRFSGRQFSNSRSEMNVSTLELGDSALYLCASSPKGPASTGELFFGEGSRLTVL.

The chain is built from TRBV11-3 and TRBJ2-2; 8 bases line up with TRBD1. The trim removed 1 base at V and 7 bases at J, leaving 5 bases unmatched. CDR1 SGHNT and CDR2 YENEEA come from the germline V gene. The CDR3 totals 15 residues. The CDR3 region is CASSLGRGLNGELFF. The CDR3 nucleotides read TGTGCCAGCAGCTTAGGCAGGGGGCTAAACGGGGAGCTGTTTTTT.

The chain has TRBV7-9 and TRBJ1-1, with D unclear. The germline gives CDR1 SEHNR, CDR2 FQNEAQ (reference sequence). Trimming pared 1 base from V and 1 base from J, leaving 10 bases between. This CDR3 has 15 amino acids. This CDR3 is CASSLDPRGNTEAFF. The CDR3 DNA reads as TGTGCCAGCAGCTTAGATCCGCGCGGGAACACTGAAGCTTTCTTT.

The chain joins TRBV28 to TRBJ1-4; 7 bases map to TRBD1. V shed 1 base and J 5 bases; nucleotides not matched to a gene: 4. Germline assignment: CDR1 MDHEN and CDR2 SYDVKM. The CDR3 is 15 amino acids. The CDR3 DNA sequence: TGTGCCAGCAGTTTATATAGGGGGCGGAATGAAAAACTGTTTTTT. Translation gives CASSLYRGRNEKLFF.

The chain carries TRBV7-6 and TRBJ2-2; a weak D match, TRBD1 (6 bases). The germline V and J ends were trimmed by 3 bases and 8 bases, with 10 bases remaining between them. The CDR3 consists of 13 residues. Germline V gene sequence: CDR1 SGHVS, CDR2 FNYEAQ. The CDR3 coding sequence is TGTGCCAGCAGCTTCGGTCAGGGGGGGGAGCTGTTTTTT. Protein product: CASSFGQGGELFF.

This chain uses TRBV4-3 with TRBJ1-2; D remains unclear. V was shortened by 1 base and J by 0 bases, with 12 bases between the two germline ends. Germline V gene data show CDR1 as LGHNA and CDR2 as YSLEER. This CDR3 has 16 amino acids. CDR3 protein: CASSQVYGQANYGYTF. CDR3 nucleotide sequence: TGCGCCAGCAGCCAAGTTTACGGTCAAGCTAACTATGGCTACACCTTC.

V is TRBV7-9 and J is TRBJ1-2; D call uncertain. Germline CDR1 SEHNR, CDR2 FQNEAQ (reference sequence). CDR3 length: 17 amino acids. Trimming took 5 bases from V and 0 from J, leaving 19 bases between them. The CDR3 DNA follows: TGTGCCAGCAGCCCACTCTCCATACAGTCATCTAACTATGGCTACACCTTC. Translating it yields CASSPLSIQSSNYGYTF.

In its sample, this clone was seen a few times. The chain uses TRBV5-5 and TRBJ2-7, with a possible D match to TRBD1 (5 bases). This CDR3 contains 17 residues. V was trimmed by 2 bases and J by 6 bases, leaving 24 bases between them. The V gene's germline CDR1 is SGHKS and CDR2 YYEKEE (reference sequence). The CDR3 loop reads CASSLKGLQDVLREQYF. The CDR3 bases are TGTGCCAGCAGCTTAAAGGGGTTACAGGATGTTTTACGCGAGCAGTACTTC.

To note about this clone: One end of the junction varies from germline; a read error may be responsible. This CDR3 is CVSSARQGPGNTIYF. The CDR3 DNA reads as TGTGTCAGCAGCGCAAGACAGGGTCCTGGAAACACCATATATTTT. The V call is TRBV11-2, the J call TRBJ1-3; 7 bases fit TRBD1. The CDR3 has 15 residues. Germline V gene sequence: CDR1 SGHAT, CDR2 FQNNGV.

The chain uses TRBV5-1 and TRBJ1-5; maybe TRBD1 (5 bases). Trimming left V 0 bases short and J 7 bases short, with 14 bases between. Germline V gene lookup returns CDR1 SGHRS and CDR2 YFSETQ. The CDR3 extends over 15 amino acids. CDR3 in amino acids: CASSLVPGHQQPQHF. CDR3 sequence (DNA): TGCGCCAGCAGCTTGGTCCCAGGGCACCAGCAGCCCCAGCATTTT.

J is TRBJ1-4 and V is TRBV18; 8 bases agree with TRBD1. Germline values: CDR1 KGHSH, CDR2 LQKENI. CDR3 length equals 15 residues. The ends lost 3 bases at V and 8 bases at J; junction bases unmatched: 8. The CDR3 DNA is TGTGCCAGCTCACCGCTGGACAGGGTAGGAGAAAAACTGTTTTTT. It codes for CASSPLDRVGEKLFF. The full variable domain, with the rest looked up from reference TRBV18 and TRBJ1-4, is NAGVMQNPRHLVRRRGQEARLRCSPMKGHSHVYWYRQLPEEGLKFMVYLQKENIIDESGMPKERFSAEFPKEGPSILRIQQVVRGDSAAYFCASSPLDRVGEKLFFGSGTQLSVL.

The genes are TRBV5-1 and TRBJ2-2, with D tentatively TRBD1 (5 bases). Trimming removed 4 bases at V and 8 bases at J, with 9 bases between. In germline, CDR1 is SGHRS, CDR2 YFSETQ. The CDR3 has 12 amino acids. In DNA form, the CDR3 reads TGCGCCAGCAGCACTGACAGAGGGGAGCTGTTTTTT. Residues: CASSTDRGELFF.

This sequence joins TRBV19 and TRBJ1-2, with 12 bases aligning to TRBD1. The CDR3 length is 16 residues. CDR1 LNHDA and CDR2 SQIVND come from the germline V gene (reference sequence). The trim removed 3 bases at V and 7 bases at J, leaving 9 bases unmatched. CDR3 sequence: CASSMMPGQGAPGYTF. The CDR3 DNA reads as TGTGCCAGTAGTATGATGCCGGGACAGGGGGCGCCTGGCTACACCTTC.

This clone has only a few counts. The CDR3 region has the DNA TGTGCCAGCAGTTTGAGGACAGGCGAATATAGCAATCAGCCCCAGCATTTT. It translates to CASSLRTGEYSNQPQHF. The gene calls are TRBV28 and TRBJ1-5; the match to TRBD1 covers 7 bases. Germline V gene lookup returns CDR1 MDHEN and CDR2 SYDVKM. V was pared by 3 bases and J by 0 bases, with 8 bases of the junction left unmatched. The CDR3 totals 17 residues.

The chain joins TRBV24-1 to TRBJ1-5, with TRBD1 as a possible D gene (5 bases). V was shortened by 0 bases and J by 3 bases, with 11 bases between the two germline ends. The CDR3 spans 16 residues. CDR1 is KGHDR, CDR2 SFDVKD, per germline. CDR3: CATSDLDSLTNQPQHF. Here the CDR3 DNA reads TGTGCCACCAGTGATTTGGACAGCCTTACCAATCAGCCCCAGCATTTT.

V and J are TRBV30 and TRBJ1-1; the D gene is possibly TRBD1 (5 bases). Trimming took 2 bases from V and 6 from J, leaving 16 bases between them. The CDR3 spans 14 residues. Germline CDR1 and CDR2: GTSNPN and SVGIG (reference sequence). The CDR3 is CAWSTPEGSPEAFF. The CDR3 DNA is TGTGCCTGGAGTACCCCGGAGGGGTCCCCTGAAGCTTTCTTT.

The rearrangement joins TRBV5-1 to TRBJ1-1; unclear D gene. Germline CDR1 reads SGHRS; CDR2 reads YFSETQ. The CDR3 runs to 14 residues. The V end lost 5 bases, the J end lost 3 bases, and 14 bases lay between the germline ends. The CDR3 DNA reads TGCGCCAGCAGTTGGGCCCCGGCAGACACTGAAGCTTTCTTT. Its protein is CASSWAPADTEAFF.

The chain uses TRBV7-8 and TRBJ1-4; 9 bases agree with TRBD1. V was clipped by 3 bases and J by 7 bases; unmatched bases: 6. The CDR3 runs 15 residues. The V gene's germline CDR1 is SGHVS and CDR2 FQNEAQ. CDR3 residues: CASSLATGGGEKLFF. CDR3 nucleotide sequence: TGTGCCAGCAGCTTGGCGACAGGGGGAGGTGAAAAACTGTTTTTT. Supplemented by reference TRBV7-8 and TRBJ1-4, the full variable domain reads GAGVSQSPRYKVAKRGQDVALRCDPISGHVSLFWYQQALGQGPEFLTYFQNEAQLDKSGLPSDRFFAERPEGSVSTLKIQRTQQEDSAVYLCASSLATGGGEKLFFGSGTQLSVL.

This chain uses TRBV3-1 (or the pseudogene TRBV3-2) with TRBJ2-5, with D hard to call. CDR1 is LGHDT, CDR2 YNNKEL, per germline (reference sequence). This CDR3 has 13 amino acids. Trimming removed 0 bases from V and 2 bases from J, with 4 bases in between. The chain's CDR3 is CASSQDLQETQYF. CDR3 in DNA: TGTGCCAGCAGCCAAGACTTGCAAGAGACCCAGTACTTC.

This chain joins TRBV13 and TRBJ1-1, with a possible D match to TRBD1 (6 bases). The CDR3 is made up of 14 amino acids. V was cut by 5 bases and J by 1 base, with 11 bases left in between. Germline CDR1 reads PRHDT; CDR2 reads FYEKMQ (reference sequence). CDR3 DNA sequence: TGTGCCAGCAGCCAGGGGACGGAGAACACTGAAGCTTTCTTT. Translation: CASSQGTENTEAFF.

The V gene is TRBV19, the J gene TRBJ1-2; weak D call: TRBD1 (5 bases). V was pared by 6 bases and J by 0 bases, with 8 bases between. This CDR3 has 13 residues. Germline CDR1 LNHDA, CDR2 SQIVND (reference sequence). The CDR3 coding sequence is TGTGCCAGTAGGGCGGGGGCTAACTATGGCTACACCTTC. Translated, it gives CASRAGANYGYTF.

The chain carries TRBV6-5 and TRBJ1-6; TRBD1 aligns across 7 bases. The V and J ends lost 0 bases and 10 bases, in that order; junction bases with no gene match: 6. The CDR3 runs 15 residues. Germline CDR1 MNHEY, CDR2 SVGAGI. The CDR3 DNA follows: TGTGCCAGCAGTTACTCAGGACAGGAGGACTCACCCCTCCACTTT. Its translation: CASSYSGQEDSPLHF.

The chain couples TRBV29-1 to TRBJ2-1; possible D gene TRBD1, 6 bases. The V gene lost 7 bases and the J gene lost 0 bases, with 10 bases spanning the gap. The germline gives CDR1 SQVTM, CDR2 ANQGSEA. The CDR3 spans 13 residues. The CDR3 reads CSAGTTSYNEQFF. CDR3 coding DNA: TGCAGCGCCGGGACAACCTCCTACAATGAGCAGTTCTTC.

The V and J genes are TRBV30 and TRBJ2-1; D gene ambiguous. Trimming cost V 1 base and J 0 bases, with 16 bases left between them. The germline V gene encodes CDR1 GTSNPN and CDR2 SVGIG (reference sequence). The CDR3 length is 17 residues. The CDR3 DNA follows: TGTGCCTGGAGTGGCCCCAGGCAGGTCACCTCCTACAATGAGCAGTTCTTC. It encodes CAWSGPRQVTSYNEQFF.

Comment on this clone: At the DNA level, this CDR3 is encoded by other sequences in the same sample as well. This chain uses TRBV3-1 (or the pseudogene TRBV3-2) with TRBJ1-5; no firm D call. Trimming removed 9 bases from V and 3 bases from J, with 9 bases in between. Germline V gene data show CDR1 as LGHDT and CDR2 as YNNKEL (reference sequence). The CDR3 spans 12 residues. The CDR3 loop is CASSLPNQPQHF. As DNA, the CDR3 is TGTGCCAGTTCTCTACCCAATCAGCCCCAGCATTTT.

The chain recombines TRBV4-1 with TRBJ2-1; TRBD2 matches 14 bases. Germline assignment: CDR1 MGHRA and CDR2 YSYEKL. V dropped 6 bases and J dropped 8; count of bases not matched to a gene: 12. This CDR3 spans 17 amino acids. The CDR3 loop reads CASRPSGLAGAKYEQFF. For the CDR3, the DNA is TGCGCCAGCAGACCCTCGGGACTAGCGGGGGCCAAGTATGAGCAGTTCTTC.

The V call is TRBV7-3, the J call TRBJ2-2; 8 bases align to TRBD2. Trimming cost V 5 bases and J 2 bases; bases outside gene matches: 7. Germline-derived CDR1 and CDR2 are SGHTA and FQGTGA. The CDR3 totals 16 residues. The CDR3 sequence is CASSPRGGANTGELFF. The DNA of the CDR3 is TGTGCCAGCAGCCCCCGGGGGGGGGCAAACACCGGGGAGCTGTTTTTT.